This TCR beta chain was recovered during a study of T cell responses to AZD1222 COVID-19 vaccine. Findings of the study overall: A reported finding is that nearly half of spike-specific TCRs target unmutated variant regions.

The CDR3 sequence is 13 residues long. V shed 4 bases, J shed 5 bases, and the junction held 4 bases outside the gene matches. Germline values: CDR1 WSHSY, CDR2 SAAADI. Remarks on this clone: Its antigen remains unknown.

Assay: immunoSEQ multiplex PCR; the TCRdb copy retains only in-frame clones and omits some. The table includes about 150,000 clones, roughly 92% detected once. The sequencing used peripheral blood, collected on day 0 of AZD1222 vaccination. The receptor was derived from an adult in good health. J is TRBJ2-7 and V is TRBV10-2, with 8 bases fitting TRBD1. Here the CDR3 reads CASSVGQGHEQYF. CDR3 in DNA: TGCGCCAGCAGTGTTGGACAGGGCCACGAGCAGTACTTC.